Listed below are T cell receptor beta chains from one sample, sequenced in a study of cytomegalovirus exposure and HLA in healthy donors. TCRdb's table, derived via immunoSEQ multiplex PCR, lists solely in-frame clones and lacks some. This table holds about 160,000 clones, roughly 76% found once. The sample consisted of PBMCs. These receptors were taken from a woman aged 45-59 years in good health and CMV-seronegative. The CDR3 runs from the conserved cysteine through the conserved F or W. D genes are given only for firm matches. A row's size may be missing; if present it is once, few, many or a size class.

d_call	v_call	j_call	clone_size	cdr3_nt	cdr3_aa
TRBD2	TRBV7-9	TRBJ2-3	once	TGTGCCAGCAGCCCCCCGGGACTAGCGGTGACAGATACGCAGTATTTT	CASSPPGLAVTDTQYF
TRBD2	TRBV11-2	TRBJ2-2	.	TGTGCCAGCAGCCCTCAACTAGCGGGATTGGCCGGGGAGCTGTTTTTT	CASSPQLAGLAGELFF
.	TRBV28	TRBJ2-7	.	TGTGCCAGCCGTTCACTAAGACCCTACGAGCAGTACTTC	CASRSLRPYEQYF
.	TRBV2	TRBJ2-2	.	TGTGCCAGCAGTGACGCCGGGGAGCTGTTTTTT	CASSDAGELFF
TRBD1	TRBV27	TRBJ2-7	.	TGTGCCAGCAGTATCCGGGACAGGGGATACGAGCAGTACTTC	CASSIRDRGYEQYF
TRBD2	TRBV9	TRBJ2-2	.	TGTGCCAGCAGCGTAGAGGATAGCGGGATGGGGGAGCTGTTTTTT	CASSVEDSGMGELFF
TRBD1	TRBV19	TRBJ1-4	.	TGTGCCAGTAGTTGGACAGGGAGAAGCTCTAATGAAAAACTGTTTTTT	CASSWTGRSSNEKLFF
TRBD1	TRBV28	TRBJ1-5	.	TGTGCCAGCAGCTGGGGGACAGGGTTAAATCAGCCCCAGCATTTT	CASSWGTGLNQPQHF
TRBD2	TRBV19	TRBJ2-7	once	TGTGCCAGTAGTAGGGCGCCCGGGGGGTACGAGCAGTACTTC	CASSRAPGGYEQYF
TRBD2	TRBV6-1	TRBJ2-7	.	TGTGCCAGCAGTGCTCCCCGCAGCGGGAGGGCCGGCGAGCAGTACTTC	CASSAPRSGRAGEQYF
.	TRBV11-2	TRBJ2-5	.	TGTGCTAGTCGGGGATTTCCGATTGAGACCCAGTACTTC	CASRGFPIETQYF
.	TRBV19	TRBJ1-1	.	TGTGCCAGTAGGCCCAGGGGAGGGCCGAACACTGAAGCTTTCTTT	CASRPRGGPNTEAFF
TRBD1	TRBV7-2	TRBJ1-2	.	TGTGCCAGCAGGCCTCCGGGACAGGTTCTTTACACCTTC	CASRPPGQVLYTF
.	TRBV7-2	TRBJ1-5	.	TGTGCCAGCAGCCCCAGAGGGGGGGCGAATCAGCCCCAGCATTTT	CASSPRGGANQPQHF
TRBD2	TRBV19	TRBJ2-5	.	TGTGCCAGTAGTATGGGGCTAGCGGGAGGGATCCAAGAGACCCAGTACTTC	CASSMGLAGGIQETQYF
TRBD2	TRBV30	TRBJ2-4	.	TGTGCCTGGAGTGACGGTAGCGGGAGTGGTGGGACCAAAAACATTCAGTACTTC	CAWSDGSGSGGTKNIQYF
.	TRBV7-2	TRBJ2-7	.	TGTGCCAGCAGCCACCCAGGGTCCTACGAGCAGTACTTC	CASSHPGSYEQYF
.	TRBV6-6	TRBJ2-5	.	TGTGCCAGCAGTTACGTGTCAACCCGACGGGAGCAGTACTTC	CASSYVSTRREQYF
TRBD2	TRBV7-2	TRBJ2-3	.	TGTGCCAGCAGCTTAGGACTAGCGGGGGGCAGCACAGATACGCAGTATTTT	CASSLGLAGGSTDTQYF
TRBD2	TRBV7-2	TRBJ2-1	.	TGTGCCAGCAGCTTAGAATCTAGCGGGGCATTCTACAATGAGCAGTTCTTC	CASSLESSGAFYNEQFF
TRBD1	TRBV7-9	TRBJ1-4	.	TGTTCCAGCAGCTTAGGCGGACAGGGTAATGAAAAACTGTTTTTT	CSSSLGGQGNEKLFF
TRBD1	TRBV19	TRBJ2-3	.	TGTGCCAGTAGTCCCCAAGGGACAGGGCAATATACGCAGTATTTT	CASSPQGTGQYTQYF
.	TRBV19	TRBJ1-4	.	TGTGCCAGTAGTATAACGTCCGGGATTGAAAAACTGTTTTTT	CASSITSGIEKLFF
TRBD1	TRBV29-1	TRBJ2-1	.	TGCAGCGGGGACAGGGGGGATACCGATGAGCAGTTCTTC	CSGDRGDTDEQFF
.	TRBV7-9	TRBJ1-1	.	TGTGCCAGCACCCTGGGGGGGCAAAACACTGAAGCTTTCTTT	CASTLGGQNTEAFF
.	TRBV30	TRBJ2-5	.	TGTGCCTGGCGGGACTCAATCGAAGAGACCCAGTACTTC	CAWRDSIEETQYF
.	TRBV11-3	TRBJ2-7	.	TGTGCCAGCAGCCCGACTTCGAACGAGCAGTACTTC	CASSPTSNEQYF
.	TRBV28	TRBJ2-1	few	TGTGCCAGCAGTGGAAAACGGGTCTCCTACAATGAGCAGTTCTTC	CASSGKRVSYNEQFF
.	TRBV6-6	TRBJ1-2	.	TGTGCCAGCAGGGCAGGGGCGTATGGCTACACCTTC	CASRAGAYGYTF
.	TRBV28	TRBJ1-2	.	TGTGCCAGCAGTGACCCGCGGGGCGGCGGAATATATGGCTACACCTTC	CASSDPRGGGIYGYTF
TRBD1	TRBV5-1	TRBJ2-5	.	TGCGCCAGCAGCCCAGGGACCGGGACAGGGATAGAGACCCAGTACTTC	CASSPGTGTGIETQYF
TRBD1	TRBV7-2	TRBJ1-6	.	TGTGCCAGCAGCCTAGGGACAGGGTTATTGGGATATAATTCACCCCTCCACTTT	CASSLGTGLLGYNSPLHF
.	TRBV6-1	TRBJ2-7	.	TGTGCCAGCAGTGCGCAGGGGGGCTCCTACGAGCAGTACTTC	CASSAQGGSYEQYF
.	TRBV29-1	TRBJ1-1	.	TGCAGCGCCCTAGCGGATCCAGGGGCTGAAGCTTTCTTT	CSALADPGAEAFF
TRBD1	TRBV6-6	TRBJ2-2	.	TGTGCCAGCAGAACCACAGGGGCGACCGGGGAGCTGTTTTTT	CASRTTGATGELFF
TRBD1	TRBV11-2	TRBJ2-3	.	TGTGCCAGCAGCTTTCGGACAGGGGGGGGTACAGATACGCAGTATTTT	CASSFRTGGGTDTQYF
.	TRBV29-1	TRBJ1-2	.	TGCAGCGTTGAGCGGGGGGACTATGGCTACACCTTC	CSVERGDYGYTF
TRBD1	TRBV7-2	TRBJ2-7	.	TGTGCCAGCAGCCTGGGACAGGACTACGAGCAGTACTTC	CASSLGQDYEQYF
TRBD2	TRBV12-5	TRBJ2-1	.	TGTGCTAGTGGTTTGGGACTAGCGGGAAACAATGAGCAGTTCTTC	CASGLGLAGNNEQFF
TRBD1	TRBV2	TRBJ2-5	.	TGTGCCAGCAGTTCTAGTACAGGGGCAGAGACCCAGTACTTC	CASSSSTGAETQYF
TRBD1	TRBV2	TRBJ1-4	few	TGTGCCAGCGGGCGGACAGGAACTAATGAAAAACTGTTTTTT	CASGRTGTNEKLFF
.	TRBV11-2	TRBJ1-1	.	TGTGCCAGCAGCTTTGGGCCCGCTGGGACTGAAGCTTTCTTT	CASSFGPAGTEAFF
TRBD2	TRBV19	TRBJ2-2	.	TGTGCCAGTAGGACACTAGCGGGGAACACCGGGGAGCTGTTTTTT	CASRTLAGNTGELFF